What follows describes a single TCR beta chain. The antigen remains unidentified. The sample belongs to a study of early T cells in non-severe SARS-CoV-2 infection. Individual cDNA molecules were tagged with unique molecular identifiers. TCRdb reprocessed the 5' RACE reads with MiXCR, giving one entry per CDR3 protein. The sample yields about 94,000 distinct CDR3 sequences, around 14% seen once. Trimming cost V 8 bases and J 4 bases, with 19 bases left between them. The germline V gene encodes CDR1 DFQATT and CDR2 SNEGSKA (reference sequence). The CDR3 sequence is 14 residues long. The study, taken as a whole, reports: Private and CD4 specificities were missed by VDJdb matching, which favored anti-spike CD8 responses.

This sequence joins TRBV20-1 and TRBJ2-3, with D unresolved. The source material was whole blood. This receptor was obtained from an adult who was a healthcare worker with PCR-confirmed SARS-CoV-2 infection or an uninfected control (not recorded which). The CDR3 region has the DNA TGCAGTCAGCTAGGGTCCTTGTCGGCAGATACGCAGTATTTT. Translated, it gives CSQLGSLSADTQYF.